This paragraph covers one T cell receptor (beta chain) sequence. Its matching antigen is unknown. The entry originates in a study of cytomegalovirus exposure and HLA in healthy donors. Study conclusions and caveats: Analyses of presence/absence relied on an assumption of roughly uniform sequencing depth across donors. The authors listed 150 or so TCR beta chains as cytomegalovirus-associated. Highest at DRB1 and lowest at HLA-C, TCR association rates differed among HLA loci in a later analysis.

Per germline, CDR1 SGHVS and CDR2 FNYEAQ. The CDR3 is 16 amino acids. The junction had 7 bases not matched to a gene; V was cut back by 3 bases and J by 6 bases. The PCR employed 60 Vbeta primers together with 13 Jbeta primers. Profiling relied on immunoSEQ multiplex PCR, and the TCRdb table lists in-frame clones only, not all of them. This sample has about 120,000 clones, with less than 90% found just once. Sequencing used PBMCs. The receptor's source is a man aged 50-59 years in good health and CMV-seronegative. This chain uses TRBV7-6 with TRBJ2-1; 11 nucleotides align to TRBD2. CDR3 nucleotide sequence: TGTGCCAGCAGCTTGGAACTAGCGGGAGTTGGCAATGAGCAGTTCTTC. It specifies CASSLELAGVGNEQFF.